This T cell receptor beta chain was observed in a study of shared clonotypes between healthy human individuals. The table lists this clone with a count of one. A read error is possible here, since a much larger clone lies one base away. With 4 bases removed from V and 0 bases from J, the gap between germline ends came to 10 bases. Germline CDR1 is LNHDA and CDR2 is SQIVND (reference sequence). The CDR3 runs 15 residues. Profiled with immunoSEQ multiplex PCR; TCRdb holds only in-frame clones, not every one. Seen here are hundreds of thousands of clones, approximately 71% observed once, and the top ten hold 12%.

The chain combines TRBV19 with TRBJ2-1; D remains ambiguous. Specimen: PBMCs. The TCR comes from a woman aged 40 to 50 in good health. Some clones in this sample may be carry-over from other donors' samples. CDR3 in DNA: TGTGCCAGTAGTAGATCAGAGAGCTCCTACAATGAGCAGTTCTTC. Its protein product is CASSRSESSYNEQFF.